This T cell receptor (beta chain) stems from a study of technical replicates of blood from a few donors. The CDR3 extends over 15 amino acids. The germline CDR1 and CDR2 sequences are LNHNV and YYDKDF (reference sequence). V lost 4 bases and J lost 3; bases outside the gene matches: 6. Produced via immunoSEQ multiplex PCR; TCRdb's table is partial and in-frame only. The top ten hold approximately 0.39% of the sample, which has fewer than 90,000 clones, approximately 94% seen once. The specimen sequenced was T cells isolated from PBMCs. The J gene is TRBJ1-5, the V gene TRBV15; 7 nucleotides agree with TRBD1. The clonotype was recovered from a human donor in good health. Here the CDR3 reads CATSTEDRNNQPQHF. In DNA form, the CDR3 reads TGTGCCACCAGCACTGAGGACAGGAACAATCAGCCCCAGCATTTT.